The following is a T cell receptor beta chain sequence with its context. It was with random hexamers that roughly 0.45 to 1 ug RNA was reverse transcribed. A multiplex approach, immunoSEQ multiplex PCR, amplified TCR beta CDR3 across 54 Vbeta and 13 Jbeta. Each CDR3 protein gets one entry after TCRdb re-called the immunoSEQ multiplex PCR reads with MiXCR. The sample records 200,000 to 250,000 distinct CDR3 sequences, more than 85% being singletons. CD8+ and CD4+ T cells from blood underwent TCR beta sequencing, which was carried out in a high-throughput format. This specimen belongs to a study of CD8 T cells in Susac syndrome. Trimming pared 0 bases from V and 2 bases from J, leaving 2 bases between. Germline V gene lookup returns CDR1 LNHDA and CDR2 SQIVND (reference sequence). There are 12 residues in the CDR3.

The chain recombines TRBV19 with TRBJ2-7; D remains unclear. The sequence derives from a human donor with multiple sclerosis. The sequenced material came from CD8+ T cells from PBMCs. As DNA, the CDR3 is TGTGCCAGTAGTATAGATCCCTACGAGCAGTACTTC. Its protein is CASSIDPYEQYF.